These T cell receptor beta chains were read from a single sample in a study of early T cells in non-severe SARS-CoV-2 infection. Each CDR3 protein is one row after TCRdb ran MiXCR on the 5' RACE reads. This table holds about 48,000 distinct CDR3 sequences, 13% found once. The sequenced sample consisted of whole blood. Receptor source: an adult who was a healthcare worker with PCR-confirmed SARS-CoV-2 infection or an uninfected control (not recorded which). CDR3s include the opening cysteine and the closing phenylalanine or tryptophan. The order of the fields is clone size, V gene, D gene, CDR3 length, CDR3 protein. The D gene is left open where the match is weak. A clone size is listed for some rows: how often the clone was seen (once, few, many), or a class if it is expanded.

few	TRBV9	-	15	CASSVDGRGADTQYF
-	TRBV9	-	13	CASSAGTDNEQFF
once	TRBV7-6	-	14	CASTRTVSSYEQYF
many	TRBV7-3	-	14	CASSTTGARSPLHF
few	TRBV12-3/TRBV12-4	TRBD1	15	CASSADRGYTGELFF
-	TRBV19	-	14	CASSIQGAKNIQYF
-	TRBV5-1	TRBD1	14	CASSITGQFYEQYF
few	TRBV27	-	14	CASSYSTANTEAFF
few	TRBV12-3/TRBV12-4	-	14	CASSPQGSNSPLHF
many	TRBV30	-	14	CAWSVPPQKYEQYF
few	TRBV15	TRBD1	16	CATSSSGQGSTDTQYF
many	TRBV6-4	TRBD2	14	CASSERGATDTQYF
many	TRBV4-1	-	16	CASSQLDLISYNEQFF
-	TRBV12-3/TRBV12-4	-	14	CASSRTDSNQPQHF
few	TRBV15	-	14	CATSIPLPGYGYTF
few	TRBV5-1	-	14	CASKQGTFSYEQYF
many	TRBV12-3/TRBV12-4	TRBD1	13	CASSWDRNQPQHF
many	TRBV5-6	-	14	CASSTRAGETEAFF
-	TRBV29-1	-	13	CSVAPGNQPRQFF
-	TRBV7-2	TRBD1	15	CASSFSGQGYQPQHF
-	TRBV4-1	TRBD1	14	CASSRATGNYGYTF
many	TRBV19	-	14	CASGWRLDYGEQFF
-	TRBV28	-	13	CASSSRNNSPLHF
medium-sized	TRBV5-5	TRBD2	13	CASSTGGPNIQYF
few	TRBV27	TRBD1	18	CASSSYTPGGDYNSPLHF
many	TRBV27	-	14	CASSADREANIQYF
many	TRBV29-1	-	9	CSVDGGAFF
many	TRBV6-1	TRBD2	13	CASLNSGHHEQYF
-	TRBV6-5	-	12	CASESSGNTIYF
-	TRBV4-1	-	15	CASSQGSVSNQPQHF
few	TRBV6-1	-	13	CASTPALKETQYF
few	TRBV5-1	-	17	CASSLWSDRSSENTIYF
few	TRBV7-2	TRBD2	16	CASSPLAGGYTDTQYF
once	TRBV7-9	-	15	CASSLEEGLNYEQYF
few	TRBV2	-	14	CASSVRGSNQPQHF
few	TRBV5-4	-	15	CASSFWTLSSYEQYF
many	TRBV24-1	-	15	CATSDSTGSRNEQFF
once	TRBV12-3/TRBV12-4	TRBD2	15	CASSQLAGADNEQFF
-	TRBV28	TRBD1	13	CASSLTGGNGYTF
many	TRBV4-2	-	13	CASSQARDNEAFF
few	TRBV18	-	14	CASSPRGQQTEAFF
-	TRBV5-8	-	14	CASSQVSTIHEQFF
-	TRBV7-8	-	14	CASSAEERLNTIYF
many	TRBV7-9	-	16	CASSLFRGPATDTQYF
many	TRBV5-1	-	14	CASSLGTTTYGYTF
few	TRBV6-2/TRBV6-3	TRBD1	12	CASRGDSYEQYF
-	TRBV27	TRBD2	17	CASSFLGDSGYTGELFF
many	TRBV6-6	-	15	CASSPRGASTDTQYF
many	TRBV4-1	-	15	CASSQEVGWGTEAFF
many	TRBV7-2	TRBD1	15	CASSSTTGAPGELFF
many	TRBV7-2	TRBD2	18	CASSVYPVTSSKNGEQFF
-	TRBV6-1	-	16	CASSEEWAGPLRAQYF
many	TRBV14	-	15	CASSQAGRGADTQYF